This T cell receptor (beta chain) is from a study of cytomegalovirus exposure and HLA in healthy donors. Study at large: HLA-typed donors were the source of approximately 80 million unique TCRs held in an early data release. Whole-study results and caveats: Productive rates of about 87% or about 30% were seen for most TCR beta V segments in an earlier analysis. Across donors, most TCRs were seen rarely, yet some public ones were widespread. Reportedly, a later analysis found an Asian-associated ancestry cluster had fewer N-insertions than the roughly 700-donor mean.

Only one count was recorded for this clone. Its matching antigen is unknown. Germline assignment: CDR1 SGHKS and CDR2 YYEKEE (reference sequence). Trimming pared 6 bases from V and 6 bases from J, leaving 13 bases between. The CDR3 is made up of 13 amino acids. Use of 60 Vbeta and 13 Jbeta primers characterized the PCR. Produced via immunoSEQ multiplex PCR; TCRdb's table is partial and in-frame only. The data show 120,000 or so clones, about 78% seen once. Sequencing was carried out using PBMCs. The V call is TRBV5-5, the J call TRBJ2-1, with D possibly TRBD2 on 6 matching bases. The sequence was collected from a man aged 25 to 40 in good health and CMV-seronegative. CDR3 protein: CASNQMTSNEQFF. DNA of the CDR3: TGTGCCAGCAACCAGATGACTAGCAATGAGCAGTTCTTC.